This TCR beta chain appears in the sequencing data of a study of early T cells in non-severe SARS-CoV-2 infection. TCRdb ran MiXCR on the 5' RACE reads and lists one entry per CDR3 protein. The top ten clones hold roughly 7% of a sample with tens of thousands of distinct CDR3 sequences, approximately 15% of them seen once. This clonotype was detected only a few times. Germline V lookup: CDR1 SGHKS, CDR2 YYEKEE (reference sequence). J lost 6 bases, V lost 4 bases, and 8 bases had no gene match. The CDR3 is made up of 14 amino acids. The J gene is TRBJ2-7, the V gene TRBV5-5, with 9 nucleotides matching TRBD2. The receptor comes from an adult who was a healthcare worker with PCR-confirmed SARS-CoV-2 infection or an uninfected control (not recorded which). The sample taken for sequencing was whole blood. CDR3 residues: CASSHGTSLVEQYF. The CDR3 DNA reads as TGTGCCAGCAGCCACGGGACTAGCTTGGTCGAGCAGTACTTC. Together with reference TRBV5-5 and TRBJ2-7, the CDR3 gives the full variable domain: DAGVTQSPTHLIKTRGQQVTLRCSPISGHKSVSWYQQVLGQGPQFIFQYYEKEERGRGNFPDRFSARQFPNYSSELNVNALLLGDSALYLCASSHGTSLVEQYFGPGTRLTVT.